The 20 T cell receptor beta chains below were found in one sample sequenced in a study of human thymus T cells. Some clones are missing from TCRdb's copy, which holds only in-frame ones; the method was immunoSEQ multiplex PCR. This sample yields around 44,000 clones, of which approximately 95% are seen a single time; 0.095% to 0.15% belongs to the top ten. The sequenced sample consisted of blood. These receptors all stem from a boy under two years old with a congenital heart defect but otherwise immunologically healthy.

The CDR3 DNA reads as TGTGCCAGCAGCTGGGGAGGGGGGACCATCTACGAGCAGTACTTC. Translating gives CASSWGGGTIYEQYF. This chain connects TRBV7-9 to TRBJ2-7; tentatively, D is TRBD2 (7 bases). Germline-derived CDR1 and CDR2 are SEHNR and FQNEAQ (reference sequence). This CDR3 comprises 15 residues. Trimming cost V 4 bases and J 3 bases, with 16 bases left between them.

V usage is TRBV6-6 and J usage is TRBJ1-2; TRBD1 aligns across 7 bases. Germline V lookup: CDR1 MNHNY, CDR2 SVGAGI (reference sequence). Unmatched junction bases numbered 6, after V lost 7 bases and J lost 1 base. The CDR3 loop spans 14 amino acids. The CDR3: CASMEGAYNYGYTF. CDR3 nucleotide sequence: TGTGCCAGCATGGAGGGGGCCTATAACTATGGCTACACCTTC.

The rearrangement joins TRBV4-1 to TRBJ2-3; 9 nucleotides align to TRBD2. CDR3 length: 17 residues. With 3 bases clipped from V and 2 bases from J, the junction kept 9 bases outside the gene matches. Germline V gene lookup returns CDR1 MGHRA and CDR2 YSYEKL. In DNA, the CDR3 is TGCGCCAGCAGCCACCTTAGCGGGGGACCTCTCACAGATACGCAGTATTTT. Its translation is CASSHLSGGPLTDTQYF.

Here the CDR3 reads CAWMTGGPEAFF. The CDR3 bases are TGTGCCTGGATGACAGGGGGCCCTGAAGCTTTCTTT. V is TRBV30 and J is TRBJ1-1; 10 bases are a match to TRBD1. The V gene's germline CDR1 is GTSNPN and CDR2 SVGIG (reference sequence). The J segment lost 6 bases and the V segment lost 4 bases, leaving 2 bases of the junction unmatched. The length of the CDR3 is 12 residues.

CDR3 loop: CASSPRGAGATLSTDTQYF. The CDR3, as DNA: TGCGCCAGCAGCCCCCGCGGGGCGGGGGCCACCCTTAGCACAGATACGCAGTATTTT. The V call is TRBV4-1, the J call TRBJ2-3; TRBD2 is a possible D gene (7 bases). Trimming left V 4 bases short and J 0 bases short, with 23 bases between. Germline CDR1 reads MGHRA; CDR2 reads YSYEKL. This CDR3 has 19 residues.

This chain links TRBV7-2 with TRBJ2-1; no clear D. Germline V gene sequence: CDR1 SGHTA, CDR2 FQGNSA. V was shortened by 6 bases and J by 2 bases, with 11 bases between the two germline ends. This CDR3 is built from 14 residues. The CDR3 here is CASSQDGAYNEQFF. For the CDR3, the DNA is TGTGCCAGCAGTCAAGACGGAGCCTACAATGAGCAGTTCTTC. The whole variable domain, filled in from reference TRBV7-2 and TRBJ2-1, reads GAGVSQSPSNKVTEKGKDVELRCDPISGHTALYWYRQSLGQGLEFLIYFQGNSAPDKSGLPSDRFSAERTGGSVSTLTIQRTQQEDSAVYLCASSQDGAYNEQFFGPGTRLTVL.

The rearrangement links TRBV15 to TRBJ1-5, with D tentatively TRBD1 (5 bases). This CDR3 comprises 15 residues. Trimming cost V 3 bases and J 6 bases, with 15 bases left between them. Germline-derived CDR1 and CDR2 are LNHNV and YYDKDF (reference sequence). The CDR3 region has the DNA TGTGCCACCAGCAGGGGACTTTTAAGGAGTCAGCCCCAGCATTTT. Translating it yields CATSRGLLRSQPQHF.

The chain carries TRBV28 and TRBJ2-1; D is perhaps TRBD1 (6 bases). Germline loops: CDR1 MDHEN, CDR2 SYDVKM. Trimming took 6 bases from V and 3 from J, leaving 15 bases between them. The CDR3 runs 15 residues. The CDR3 region has the DNA TGTGCCAGCAGCCTCGTCCCAGGGGACTACAATGAGCAGTTCTTC. Translating it yields CASSLVPGDYNEQFF.

The CDR3 is CASSRTEQETQYF. The CDR3 region has the DNA TGTGCCAGCAGCCGGACAGAACAAGAGACCCAGTACTTC. The chain combines TRBV6-5 with TRBJ2-5; a weak D match, TRBD1 (6 bases). Germline CDR1 reads MNHEY; CDR2 reads SVGAGI. The CDR3 is 13 residues long. Trimming left V 6 bases short and J 2 bases short, with 10 bases between.

Worth noting for this clone: One end of the junction varies from germline; a read error may be responsible. The chain couples TRBV27 to TRBJ2-2, with TRBD1 identical over 7 bases. The V gene's germline CDR1 is MNHEY and CDR2 SMNVEV (reference sequence). This CDR3 region has 15 residues. The CDR3 sequence is CTSSLWTGNTGELFF. Here the CDR3 DNA reads TGTACCAGCAGTTTATGGACAGGGAACACCGGGGAGCTGTTTTTT.

This clone was detected only once. J is TRBJ2-1 and V is TRBV6-6, with 14 bases matching TRBD2. The germline CDR1 and CDR2 sequences are MNHNY and SVGAGI (reference sequence). The CDR3 contains 15 residues. Unmatched junction bases numbered 3, after V lost 4 bases and J lost 7 bases. The CDR3 loop reads CASSWGLAGVNEQFF. The DNA of the CDR3 is TGTGCCAGCAGTTGGGGACTAGCGGGGGTTAATGAGCAGTTCTTC.

The V call is TRBV9, the J call TRBJ2-2; TRBD2 aligns across 11 bases. The CDR3 runs to 17 residues. Germline V gene lookup returns CDR1 SGDLS and CDR2 YYNGEE. J was trimmed by 5 bases and V by 4 bases; bases with no gene match: 10. The CDR3 sequence is CASSPSLAGGGTGELFF. As DNA, the CDR3 is TGTGCCAGCAGCCCATCCCTAGCGGGGGGAGGTACCGGGGAGCTGTTTTTT. Full variable domain (remainder filled in from reference TRBV9 and TRBJ2-2): DSGVTQTPKHLITATGQRVTLRCSPRSGDLSVYWYQQSLDQGLQFLIQYYNGEERAKGNILERFSAQQFPDLHSELNLSSLELGDSALYFCASSPSLAGGGTGELFFGEGSRLTVL.

This clone was found a few times. The chain couples TRBV4-3 to TRBJ1-2; 9 bases agree with TRBD1. Germline V gene sequence: CDR1 LGHNA, CDR2 YSLEER. This CDR3 is 14 amino acids long. The V and J ends lost 3 bases and 5 bases, in that order; junction bases with no gene match: 4. The CDR3 nucleotides read TGCGCCAGCAGCCACTATGGGACAGGGTATGGCTACACCTTC. It codes for CASSHYGTGYGYTF.

The J gene is TRBJ2-1, the V gene TRBV9; D ambiguous. Trimming stripped 4 bases from V and 3 bases from J, with 14 bases between. Germline V gives CDR1 SGDLS, CDR2 YYNGEE. This CDR3 is 15 amino acids long. The CDR3 reads CASSPGDTYYNEQFF. CDR3 in DNA: TGTGCCAGCAGCCCTGGGGATACTTACTACAATGAGCAGTTCTTC.

The CDR3 bases are TGTGCCAGCGGGACATTTTACCAAGAGACCCAGTACTTC. Translated, it gives CASGTFYQETQYF. The V gene is TRBV2, the J gene TRBJ2-5; weak D call: TRBD1 (6 bases). The germline CDR1 and CDR2 sequences are SNHLY and FYNNEI. The CDR3 length is 13 residues. Trimming pared 8 bases from V and 0 bases from J, leaving 10 bases between.

The rearrangement links TRBV6-5 to TRBJ2-3; 9 nucleotides match TRBD2. The germline CDR1 and CDR2 sequences are MNHEY and SVGAGI. The CDR3 sequence is 15 residues long. J lost 1 base, V lost 2 bases, and 1 base had no gene match. Here the CDR3 reads CASSYERGGTDTQYF. For the CDR3, the DNA is TGTGCCAGCAGTTACGAGCGGGGGGGCACAGATACGCAGTATTTT.

This sequence joins TRBV18 and TRBJ2-5; D is ambiguous. The V end was cut by 6 bases, the J end by 10 bases, with 15 bases between. The CDR3 length is 12 residues. Germline CDR1 KGHSH, CDR2 LQKENI. CDR3 coding DNA: TGTGCCAGCTCCCCGACCGGGTGGGACCAGTACTTC. It codes for CASSPTGWDQYF.

This rearrangement joins TRBV5-1 to TRBJ2-7; 11 nucleotides align to TRBD2. This CDR3 spans 15 amino acids. Per the germline V gene, CDR1 is SGHRS and CDR2 is YFSETQ. Unmatched junction bases numbered 8, after V lost 4 bases and J lost 5 bases. Here the CDR3 reads CASSDLTSGADEQYF. The CDR3, as DNA: TGCGCCAGCAGCGACCTGACTAGCGGGGCTGACGAGCAGTACTTC.

The CDR3 bases are TGTGCCAGTAGTACAAGGGACAGGGGGCCCTACGAGCAGTACTTC. Its protein is CASSTRDRGPYEQYF. V gene TRBV19 combines with J gene TRBJ2-5, with 12 bases fitting TRBD1. The J call is in doubt because the DNA end fits TRBJ2-7 better. Per the germline V gene, CDR1 is LNHDA and CDR2 is SQIVND (reference sequence). The CDR3 has 15 amino acids.

The chain is built from TRBV10-3 and TRBJ1-2, with unresolved D. CDR3 size: 15 residues. Germline V gives CDR1 ENHRY, CDR2 SYGVKD. V lost 4 bases to trimming and J lost 5 bases, with 17 bases between them. The CDR3 region has the DNA TGTGCCATCAGTGTAATACAGACCCGTACTTATGGCTACACCTTC. Translation gives CAISVIQTRTYGYTF.